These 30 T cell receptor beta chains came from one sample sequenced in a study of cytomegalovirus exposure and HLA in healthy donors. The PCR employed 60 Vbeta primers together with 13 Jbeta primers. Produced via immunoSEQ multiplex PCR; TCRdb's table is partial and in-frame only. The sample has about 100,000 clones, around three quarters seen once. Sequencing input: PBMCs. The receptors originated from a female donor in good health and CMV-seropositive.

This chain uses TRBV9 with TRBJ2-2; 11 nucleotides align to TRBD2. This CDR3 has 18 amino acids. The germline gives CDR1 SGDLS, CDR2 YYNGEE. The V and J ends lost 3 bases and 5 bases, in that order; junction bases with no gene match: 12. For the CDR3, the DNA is TGTGCCAGCAGCGAAAATAGCGGGAGGGCCTTGGGGACCGGGGAGCTGTTTTTT. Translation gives CASSENSGRALGTGELFF.

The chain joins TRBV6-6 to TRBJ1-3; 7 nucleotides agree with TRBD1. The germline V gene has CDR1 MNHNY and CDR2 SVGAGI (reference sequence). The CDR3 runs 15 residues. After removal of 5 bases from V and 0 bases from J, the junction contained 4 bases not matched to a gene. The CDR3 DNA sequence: TGTGCCAGCAGTCAAGACAGGGCCTCTGGAAACACCATATATTTT. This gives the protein CASSQDRASGNTIYF.

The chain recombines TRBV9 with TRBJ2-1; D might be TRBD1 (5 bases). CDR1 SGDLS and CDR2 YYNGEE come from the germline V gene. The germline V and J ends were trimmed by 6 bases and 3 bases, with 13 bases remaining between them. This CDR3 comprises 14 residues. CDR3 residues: CASNSAGNYNEQFF. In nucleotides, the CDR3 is TGTGCCAGCAATTCTGCAGGGAACTACAATGAGCAGTTCTTC.

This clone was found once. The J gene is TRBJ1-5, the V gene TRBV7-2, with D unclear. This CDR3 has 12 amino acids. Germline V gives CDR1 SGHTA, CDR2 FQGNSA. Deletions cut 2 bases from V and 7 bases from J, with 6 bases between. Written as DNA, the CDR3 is TGTGCCAGCAGCTTAAGCTTACAGCCCCAGCATTTT. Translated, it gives CASSLSLQPQHF.

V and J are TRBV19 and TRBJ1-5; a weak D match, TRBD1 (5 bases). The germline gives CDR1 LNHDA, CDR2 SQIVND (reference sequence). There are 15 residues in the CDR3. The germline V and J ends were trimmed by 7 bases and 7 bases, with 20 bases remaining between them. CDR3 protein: CASTPGGGIQQPQHF. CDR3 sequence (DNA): TGTGCCAGTACCCCGGGGGGAGGGATTCAACAGCCCCAGCATTTT. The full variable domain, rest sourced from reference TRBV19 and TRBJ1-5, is DGGITQSPKYLFRKEGQNVTLSCEQNLNHDAMYWYRQDPGQGLRLIYYSQIVNDFQKGDIAEGYSVSREKKESFPLTVTSAQKNPTAFYLCASTPGGGIQQPQHFGDGTRLSIL.

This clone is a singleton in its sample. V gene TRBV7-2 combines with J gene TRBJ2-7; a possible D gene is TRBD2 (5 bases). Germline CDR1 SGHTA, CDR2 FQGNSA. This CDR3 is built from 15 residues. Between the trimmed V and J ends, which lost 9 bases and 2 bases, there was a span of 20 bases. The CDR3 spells CASQRRVGNTYEQYF. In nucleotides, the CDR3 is TGTGCCAGTCAGAGGCGGGTCGGGAATACCTACGAGCAGTACTTC.

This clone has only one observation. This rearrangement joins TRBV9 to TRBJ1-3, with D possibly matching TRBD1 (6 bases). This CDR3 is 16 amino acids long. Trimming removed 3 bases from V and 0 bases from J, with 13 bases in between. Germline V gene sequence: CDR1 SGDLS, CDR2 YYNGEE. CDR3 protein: CASSGNREPSGNTIYF. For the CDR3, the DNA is TGTGCCAGCAGCGGTAACAGGGAACCCTCTGGAAACACCATATATTTT.

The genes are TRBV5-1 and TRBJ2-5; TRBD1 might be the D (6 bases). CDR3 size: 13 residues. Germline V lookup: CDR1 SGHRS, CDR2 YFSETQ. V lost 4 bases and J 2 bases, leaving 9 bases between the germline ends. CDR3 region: CASSPGVQETQYF. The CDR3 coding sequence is TGCGCCAGCAGCCCAGGGGTACAAGAGACCCAGTACTTC.

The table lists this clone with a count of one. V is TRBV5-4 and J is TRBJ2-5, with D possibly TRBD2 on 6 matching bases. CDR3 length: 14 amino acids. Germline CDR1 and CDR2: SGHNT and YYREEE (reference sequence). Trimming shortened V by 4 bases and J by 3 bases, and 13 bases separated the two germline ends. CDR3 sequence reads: CASSLTGSKETQYF. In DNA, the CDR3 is TGTGCCAGCAGCCTGACCGGGAGTAAAGAGACCCAGTACTTC.

This chain's CDR3 is CASSVSHAWTGEGYTF. CDR3 coding DNA: TGTGCCAGCAGCGTATCCCATGCCTGGACAGGGGAAGGCTACACCTTC. The chain combines TRBV9 with TRBJ1-2; 9 nucleotides align to TRBD1. In germline, CDR1 is SGDLS, CDR2 YYNGEE. J was trimmed by 8 bases and V by 1 base; bases with no gene match: 12. This CDR3 is 16 amino acids long.

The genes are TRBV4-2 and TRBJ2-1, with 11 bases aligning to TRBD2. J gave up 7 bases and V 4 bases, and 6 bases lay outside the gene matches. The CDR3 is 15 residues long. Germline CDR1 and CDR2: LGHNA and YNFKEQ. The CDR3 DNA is TGTGCCAGCAGCCGTCCGGGACTAGCGGAAAATGAGCAGTTCTTC. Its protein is CASSRPGLAENEQFF.

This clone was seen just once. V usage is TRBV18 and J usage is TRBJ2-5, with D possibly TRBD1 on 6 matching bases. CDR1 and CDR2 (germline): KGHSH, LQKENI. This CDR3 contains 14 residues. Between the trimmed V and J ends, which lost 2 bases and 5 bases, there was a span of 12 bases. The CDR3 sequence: CASSPMGARETQYF. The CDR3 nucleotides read TGTGCCAGCTCACCAATGGGGGCGAGGGAGACCCAGTACTTC. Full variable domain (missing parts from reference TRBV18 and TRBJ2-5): NAGVMQNPRHLVRRRGQEARLRCSPMKGHSHVYWYRQLPEEGLKFMVYLQKENIIDESGMPKERFSAEFPKEGPSILRIQQVVRGDSAAYFCASSPMGARETQYFGPGTRLLVL.

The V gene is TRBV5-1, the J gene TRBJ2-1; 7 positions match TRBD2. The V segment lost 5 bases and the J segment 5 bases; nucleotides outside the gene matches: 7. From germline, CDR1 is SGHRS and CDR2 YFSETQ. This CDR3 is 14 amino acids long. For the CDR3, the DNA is TGCGCCAGCAGGGTAGCGGGCCAGGACAATGAGCAGTTCTTC. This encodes CASRVAGQDNEQFF. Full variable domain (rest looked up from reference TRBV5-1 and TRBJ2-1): KAGVTQTPRYLIKTRGQQVTLSCSPISGHRSVSWYQQTPGQGLQFLFEYFSETQRNKGNFPGRFSGRQFSNSRSEMNVSTLELGDSALYLCASRVAGQDNEQFFGPGTRLTVL.

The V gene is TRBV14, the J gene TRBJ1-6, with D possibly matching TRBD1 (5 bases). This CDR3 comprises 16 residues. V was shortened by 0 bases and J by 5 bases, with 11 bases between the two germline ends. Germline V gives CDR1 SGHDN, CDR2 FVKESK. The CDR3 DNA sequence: TGTGCCAGCAGCCAAGATCTTCCAGGGAATAATTCACCCCTCCACTTT. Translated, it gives CASSQDLPGNNSPLHF.

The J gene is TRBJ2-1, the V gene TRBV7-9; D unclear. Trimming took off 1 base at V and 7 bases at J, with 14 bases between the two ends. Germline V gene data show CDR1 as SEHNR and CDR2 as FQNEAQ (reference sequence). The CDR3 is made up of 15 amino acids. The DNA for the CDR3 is TGTGCCAGCAGCTTAGATACGGGTTCTCTGAATGAGCAGTTCTTC. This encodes CASSLDTGSLNEQFF.

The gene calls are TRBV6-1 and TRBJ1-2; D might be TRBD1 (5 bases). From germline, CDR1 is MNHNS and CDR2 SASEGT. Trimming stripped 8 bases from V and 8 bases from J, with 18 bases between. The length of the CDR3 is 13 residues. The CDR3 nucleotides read TGTGCCAGCGGTCGAGCCGTCGGGGGGGGCTACACCTTC. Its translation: CASGRAVGGGYTF.

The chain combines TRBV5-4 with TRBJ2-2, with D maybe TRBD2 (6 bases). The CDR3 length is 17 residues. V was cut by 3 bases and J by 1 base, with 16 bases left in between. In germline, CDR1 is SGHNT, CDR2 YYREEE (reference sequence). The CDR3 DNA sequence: TGTGCCAGCAGCTCTGGAGGGGTTATTTGGAACACCGGGGAGCTGTTTTTT. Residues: CASSSGGVIWNTGELFF.

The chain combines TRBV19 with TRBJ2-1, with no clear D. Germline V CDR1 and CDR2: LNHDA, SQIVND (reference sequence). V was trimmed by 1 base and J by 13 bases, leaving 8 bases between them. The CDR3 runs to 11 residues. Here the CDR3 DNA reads TGTGCCAGTAGTATAGGTGAGGCACAGTTCTTC. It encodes CASSIGEAQFF.

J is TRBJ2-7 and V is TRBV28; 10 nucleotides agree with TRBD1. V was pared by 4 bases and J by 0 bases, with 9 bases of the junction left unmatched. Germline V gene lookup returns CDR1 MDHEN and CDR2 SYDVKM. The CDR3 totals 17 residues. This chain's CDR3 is CASSSTGGFPNSYEQYF. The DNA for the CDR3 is TGTGCCAGCAGTTCGACAGGGGGCTTCCCAAACTCCTACGAGCAGTACTTC.

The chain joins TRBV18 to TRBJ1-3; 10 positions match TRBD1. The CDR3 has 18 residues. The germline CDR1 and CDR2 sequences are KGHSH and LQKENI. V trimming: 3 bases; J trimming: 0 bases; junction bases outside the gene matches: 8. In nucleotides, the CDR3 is TGTGCCAGCTCACCTGGACAGGGGGGGCGACACTCTGGAAACACCATATATTTT. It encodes CASSPGQGGRHSGNTIYF.

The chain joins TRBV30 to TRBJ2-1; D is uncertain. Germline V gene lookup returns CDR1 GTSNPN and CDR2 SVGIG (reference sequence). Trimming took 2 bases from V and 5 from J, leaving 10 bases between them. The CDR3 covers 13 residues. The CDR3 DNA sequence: TGTGCCTGGAGTACTTACCCCGACAATGAGCAGTTCTTC. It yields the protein CAWSTYPDNEQFF.

Here the CDR3 DNA reads TGTGCCAGCAGTGAATCACTAGCGGAGACCACAGATACGCAGTATTTT. Encoded protein: CASSESLAETTDTQYF. The J gene is TRBJ2-3, the V gene TRBV6-1; 8 bases match TRBD2. Germline CDR1 reads MNHNS; CDR2 reads SASEGT. The CDR3 sequence is 16 residues long. V lost 2 bases, J lost 2 bases, and 6 bases stayed unmatched.

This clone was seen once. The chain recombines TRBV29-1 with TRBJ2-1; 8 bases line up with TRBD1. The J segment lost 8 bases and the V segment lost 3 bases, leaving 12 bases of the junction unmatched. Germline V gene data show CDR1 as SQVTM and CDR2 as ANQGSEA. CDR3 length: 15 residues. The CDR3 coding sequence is TGCAGCGTTGACTTGACAGGGGCTAATTTGTATGAGCAGTTCTTC. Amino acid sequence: CSVDLTGANLYEQFF.

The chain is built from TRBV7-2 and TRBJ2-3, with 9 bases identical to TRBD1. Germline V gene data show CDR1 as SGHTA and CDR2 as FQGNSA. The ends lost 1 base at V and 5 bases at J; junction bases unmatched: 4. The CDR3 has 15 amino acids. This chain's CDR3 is CASSLGQGGRDTQYF. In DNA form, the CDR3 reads TGTGCCAGCAGCTTAGGACAGGGGGGCAGAGATACGCAGTATTTT.

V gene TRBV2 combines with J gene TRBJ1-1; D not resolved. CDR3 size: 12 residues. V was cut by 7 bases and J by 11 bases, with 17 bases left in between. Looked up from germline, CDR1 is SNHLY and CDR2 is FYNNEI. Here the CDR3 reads CASNGRGSGAFF. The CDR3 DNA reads TGTGCCAGCAATGGGCGGGGTTCGGGGGCTTTCTTT.

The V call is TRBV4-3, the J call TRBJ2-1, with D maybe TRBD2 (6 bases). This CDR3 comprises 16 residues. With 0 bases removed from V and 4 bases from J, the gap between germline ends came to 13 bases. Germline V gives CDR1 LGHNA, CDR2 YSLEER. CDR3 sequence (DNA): TGCGCCAGCAGCCAAGATCGGCAGGAGGGGTACAATGAGCAGTTCTTC. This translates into CASSQDRQEGYNEQFF.

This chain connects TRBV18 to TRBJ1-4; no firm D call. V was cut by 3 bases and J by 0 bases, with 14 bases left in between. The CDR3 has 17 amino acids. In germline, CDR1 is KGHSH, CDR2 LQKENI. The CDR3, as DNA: TGTGCCAGCTCACCCATCGGCGGGGTGGCAACTAATGAAAAACTGTTTTTT. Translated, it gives CASSPIGGVATNEKLFF. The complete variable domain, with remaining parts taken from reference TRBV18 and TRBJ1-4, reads NAGVMQNPRHLVRRRGQEARLRCSPMKGHSHVYWYRQLPEEGLKFMVYLQKENIIDESGMPKERFSAEFPKEGPSILRIQQVVRGDSAAYFCASSPIGGVATNEKLFFGSGTQLSVL.

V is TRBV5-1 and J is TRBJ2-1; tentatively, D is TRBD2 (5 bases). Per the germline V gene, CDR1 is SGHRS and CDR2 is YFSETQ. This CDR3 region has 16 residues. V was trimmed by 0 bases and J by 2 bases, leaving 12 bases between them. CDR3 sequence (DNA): TGCGCCAGCAGCTTGGGTCGGACTGGGACCTACAATGAGCAGTTCTTC. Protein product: CASSLGRTGTYNEQFF.

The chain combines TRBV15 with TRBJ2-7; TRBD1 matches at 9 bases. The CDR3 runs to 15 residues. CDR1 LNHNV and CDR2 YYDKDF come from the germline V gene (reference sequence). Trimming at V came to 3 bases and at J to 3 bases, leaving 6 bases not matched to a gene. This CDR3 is CATSRDRGRNYEQYF. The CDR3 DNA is TGTGCCACCAGCAGGGACAGGGGCCGCAACTACGAGCAGTACTTC. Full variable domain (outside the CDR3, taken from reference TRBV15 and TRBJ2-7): DAMVIQNPRYQVTQFGKPVTLSCSQTLNHNVMYWYQQKSSQAPKLLFHYYDKDFNNEADTPDNFQSRRPNTSFCFLDIRSPGLGDTAMYLCATSRDRGRNYEQYFGPGTRLTVT.

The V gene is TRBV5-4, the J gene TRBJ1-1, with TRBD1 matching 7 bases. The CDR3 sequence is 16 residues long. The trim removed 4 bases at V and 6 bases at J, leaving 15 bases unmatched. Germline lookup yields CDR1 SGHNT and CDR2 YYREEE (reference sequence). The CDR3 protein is CASSRRYAGGLSEAFF. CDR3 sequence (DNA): TGTGCCAGCAGCCGACGGTATGCAGGGGGGCTGTCTGAAGCTTTCTTT.